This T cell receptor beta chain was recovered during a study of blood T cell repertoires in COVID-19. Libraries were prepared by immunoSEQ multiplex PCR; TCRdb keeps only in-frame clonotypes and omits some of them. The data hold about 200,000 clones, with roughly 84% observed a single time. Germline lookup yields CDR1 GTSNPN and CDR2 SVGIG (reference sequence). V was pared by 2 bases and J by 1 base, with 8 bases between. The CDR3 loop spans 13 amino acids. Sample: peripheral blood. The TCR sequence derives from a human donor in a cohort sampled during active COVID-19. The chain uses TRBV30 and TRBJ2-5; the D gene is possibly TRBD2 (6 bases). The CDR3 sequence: CAWSSGVQETQYF. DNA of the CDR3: TGTGCCTGGAGTTCGGGAGTCCAAGAGACCCAGTACTTC.